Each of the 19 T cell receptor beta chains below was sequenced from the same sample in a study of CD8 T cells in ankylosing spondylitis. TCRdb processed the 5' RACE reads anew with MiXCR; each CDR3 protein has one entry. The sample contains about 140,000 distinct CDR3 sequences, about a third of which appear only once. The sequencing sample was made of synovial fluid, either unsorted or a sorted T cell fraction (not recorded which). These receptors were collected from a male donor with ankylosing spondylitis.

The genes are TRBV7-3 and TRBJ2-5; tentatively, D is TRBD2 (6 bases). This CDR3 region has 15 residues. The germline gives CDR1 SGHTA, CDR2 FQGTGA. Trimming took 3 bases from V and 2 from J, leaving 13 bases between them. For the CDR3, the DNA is TGTGCCAGCAGCTTTGGGAGGTCGCGGCAAGAGACCCAGTACTTC. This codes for CASSFGRSRQETQYF.

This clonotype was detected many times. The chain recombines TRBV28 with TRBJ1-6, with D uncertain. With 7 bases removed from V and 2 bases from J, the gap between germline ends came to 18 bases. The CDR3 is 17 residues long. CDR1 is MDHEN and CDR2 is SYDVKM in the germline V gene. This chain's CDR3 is CASTEAGPRPYNSPLHF. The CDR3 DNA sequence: TGTGCCAGCACCGAAGCCGGGCCGAGGCCCTATAATTCACCCCTCCACTTT.

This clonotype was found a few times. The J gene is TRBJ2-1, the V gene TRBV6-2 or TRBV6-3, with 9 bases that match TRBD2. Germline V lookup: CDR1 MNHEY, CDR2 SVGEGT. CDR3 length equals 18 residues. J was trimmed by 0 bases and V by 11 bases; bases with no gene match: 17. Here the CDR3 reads CAARPAGGRGGSYNEQFF. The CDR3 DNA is TGTGCCGCCCGTCCAGCGGGGGGCCGGGGGGGCTCCTACAATGAGCAGTTCTTC.

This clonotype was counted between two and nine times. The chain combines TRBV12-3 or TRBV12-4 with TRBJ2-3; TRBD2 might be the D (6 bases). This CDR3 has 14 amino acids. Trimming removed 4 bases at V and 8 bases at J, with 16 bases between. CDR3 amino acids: CASSWDSGHGTQYF. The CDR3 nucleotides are TGTGCCAGCAGTTGGGATAGCGGACATGGTACGCAGTATTTT.

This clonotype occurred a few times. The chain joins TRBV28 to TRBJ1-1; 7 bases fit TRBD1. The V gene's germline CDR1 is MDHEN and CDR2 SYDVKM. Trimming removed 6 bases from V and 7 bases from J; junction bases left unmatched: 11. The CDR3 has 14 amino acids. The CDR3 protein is CASSPPGTVNEAFF. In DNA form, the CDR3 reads TGTGCCAGCAGCCCTCCGGGGACAGTGAATGAAGCTTTCTTT.

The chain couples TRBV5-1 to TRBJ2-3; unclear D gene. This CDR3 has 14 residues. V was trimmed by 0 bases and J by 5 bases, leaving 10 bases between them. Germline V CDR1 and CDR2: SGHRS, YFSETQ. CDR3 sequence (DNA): TGCGCCAGCAGCTTGGATGCCCGACGAGATACGCAGTATTTT. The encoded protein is CASSLDARRDTQYF.

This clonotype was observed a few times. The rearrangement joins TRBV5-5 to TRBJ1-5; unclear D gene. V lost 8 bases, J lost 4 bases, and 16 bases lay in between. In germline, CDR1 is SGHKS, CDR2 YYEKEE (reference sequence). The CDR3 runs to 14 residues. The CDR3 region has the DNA TGTGCCAGAGAACCGCGGCGGAAGAATCAGCCCCAGCATTTT. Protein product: CAREPRRKNQPQHF. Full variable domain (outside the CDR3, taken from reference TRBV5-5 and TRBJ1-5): DAGVTQSPTHLIKTRGQQVTLRCSPISGHKSVSWYQQVLGQGPQFIFQYYEKEERGRGNFPDRFSARQFPNYSSELNVNALLLGDSALYLCAREPRRKNQPQHFGDGTRLSIL.

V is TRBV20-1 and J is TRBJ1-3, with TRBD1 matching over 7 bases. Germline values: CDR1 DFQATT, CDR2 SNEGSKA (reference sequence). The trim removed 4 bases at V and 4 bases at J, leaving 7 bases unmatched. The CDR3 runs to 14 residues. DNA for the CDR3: TGCAGTGCTACTAACAGGGGATCAGGAAACACCATATATTTT. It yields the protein CSATNRGSGNTIYF.

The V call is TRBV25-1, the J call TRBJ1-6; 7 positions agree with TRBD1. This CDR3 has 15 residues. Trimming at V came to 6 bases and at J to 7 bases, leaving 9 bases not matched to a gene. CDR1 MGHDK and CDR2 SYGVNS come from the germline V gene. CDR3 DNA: TGTGCCAGCAGGCATGACAGGGTTTTAAATTCACCCCTCCACTTT. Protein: CASRHDRVLNSPLHF.

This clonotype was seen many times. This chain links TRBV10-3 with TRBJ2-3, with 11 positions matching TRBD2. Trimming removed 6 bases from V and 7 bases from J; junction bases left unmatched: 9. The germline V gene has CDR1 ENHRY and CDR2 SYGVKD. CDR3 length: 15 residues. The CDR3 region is CAISRLAGNEYTQYF. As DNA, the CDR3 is TGTGCCATCAGCCGACTAGCGGGGAACGAATATACGCAGTATTTT.

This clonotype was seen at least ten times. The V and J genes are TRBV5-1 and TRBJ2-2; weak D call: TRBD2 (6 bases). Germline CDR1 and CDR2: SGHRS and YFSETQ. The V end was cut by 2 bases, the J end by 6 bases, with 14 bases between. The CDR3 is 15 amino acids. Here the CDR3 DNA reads TGCGCCAGCAGCTTATTCGGGACTCCTCCCGGGGAGCTGTTTTTT. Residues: CASSLFGTPPGELFF. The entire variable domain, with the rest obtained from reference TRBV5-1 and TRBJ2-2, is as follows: KAGVTQTPRYLIKTRGQQVTLSCSPISGHRSVSWYQQTPGQGLQFLFEYFSETQRNKGNFPGRFSGRQFSNSRSEMNVSTLELGDSALYLCASSLFGTPPGELFFGEGSRLTVL.

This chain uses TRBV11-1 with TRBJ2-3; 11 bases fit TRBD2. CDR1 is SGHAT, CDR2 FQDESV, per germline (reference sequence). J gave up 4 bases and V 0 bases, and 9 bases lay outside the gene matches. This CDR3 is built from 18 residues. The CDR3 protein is CASSLATPSGRSPDTQYF. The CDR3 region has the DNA TGTGCCAGCAGCTTAGCTACTCCTAGCGGGAGGAGCCCAGATACGCAGTATTTT.

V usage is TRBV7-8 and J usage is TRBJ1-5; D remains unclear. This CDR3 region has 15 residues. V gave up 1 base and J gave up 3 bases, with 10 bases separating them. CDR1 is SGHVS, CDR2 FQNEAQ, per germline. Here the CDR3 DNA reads TGTGCCAGCAGCTTAGACCCTACCTCCAATCAGCCCCAGCATTTT. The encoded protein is CASSLDPTSNQPQHF.

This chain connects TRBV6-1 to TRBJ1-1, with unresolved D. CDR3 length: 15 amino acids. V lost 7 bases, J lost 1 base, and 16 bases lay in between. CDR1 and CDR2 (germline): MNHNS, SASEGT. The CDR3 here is CASNLPPPGNTEAFF. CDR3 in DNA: TGTGCCAGCAACCTCCCGCCTCCTGGGAACACTGAAGCTTTCTTT.

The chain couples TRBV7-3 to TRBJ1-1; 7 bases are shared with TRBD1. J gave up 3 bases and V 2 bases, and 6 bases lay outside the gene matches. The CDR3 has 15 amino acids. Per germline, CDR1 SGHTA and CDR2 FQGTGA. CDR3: CASSLGGGVDTEAFF. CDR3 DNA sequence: TGTGCCAGCAGCTTAGGAGGGGGCGTGGACACTGAAGCTTTCTTT.

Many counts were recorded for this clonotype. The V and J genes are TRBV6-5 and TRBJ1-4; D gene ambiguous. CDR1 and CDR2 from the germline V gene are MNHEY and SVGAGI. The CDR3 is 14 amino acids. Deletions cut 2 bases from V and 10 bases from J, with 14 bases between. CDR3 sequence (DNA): TGTGCCAGCAGTTACGAGGTGGGGAGAGGAAAACTGTTTTTT. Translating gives CASSYEVGRGKLFF.

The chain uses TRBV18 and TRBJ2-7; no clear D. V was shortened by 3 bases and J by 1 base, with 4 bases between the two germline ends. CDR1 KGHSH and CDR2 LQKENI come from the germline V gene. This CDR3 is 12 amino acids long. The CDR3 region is CASSPESYEQYF. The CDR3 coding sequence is TGTGCCAGCTCACCGGAGTCCTACGAGCAGTACTTC. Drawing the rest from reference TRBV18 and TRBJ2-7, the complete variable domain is NAGVMQNPRHLVRRRGQEARLRCSPMKGHSHVYWYRQLPEEGLKFMVYLQKENIIDESGMPKERFSAEFPKEGPSILRIQQVVRGDSAAYFCASSPESYEQYFGPGTRLTVT.

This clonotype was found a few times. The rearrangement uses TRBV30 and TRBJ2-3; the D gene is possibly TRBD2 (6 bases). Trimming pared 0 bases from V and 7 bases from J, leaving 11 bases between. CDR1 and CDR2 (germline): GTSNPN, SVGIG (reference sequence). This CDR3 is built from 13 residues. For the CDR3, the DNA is TGTGCCTGGAGTGTGCCGGGAGCTTATACGCAGTATTTT. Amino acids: CAWSVPGAYTQYF.

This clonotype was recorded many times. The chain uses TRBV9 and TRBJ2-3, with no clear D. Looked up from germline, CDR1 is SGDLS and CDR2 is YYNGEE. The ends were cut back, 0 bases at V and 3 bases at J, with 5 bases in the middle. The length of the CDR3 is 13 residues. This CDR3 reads CASSVGWTDTQYF. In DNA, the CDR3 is TGTGCCAGCAGCGTAGGCTGGACAGATACGCAGTATTTT.